A single sample is the source of the 32 T cell receptor beta chains below, sequenced in a study of Tregs in tolerant kidney transplant recipients (dated 2019 in TCRdb). The library came from the immunoSEQ multiplex PCR assay. TCRdb took over this immuneACCESS table, retaining in-frame rearrangements with V and J assigned. Such tables are incomplete; in checked studies, under half of the missing clones stem from an unresolved V gene, and the remainder is unexplained. This sample's table has entries for about 11,000 clones. The ten largest account for roughly a quarter of the sample. The transplants used related donors with nonmyeloablative bone marrow transplantation, and mixed chimerism in the human trials was transient. Sequencing was performed on CD8+ T cells from blood (PBMCs), taken 24 months after the transplant. These receptors originate from a human patient who received a combined kidney and bone marrow transplant. Some T cells seen after a transplant may have their origin in the graft donor.

The CDR3 loop reads CSVEIPSSSYEQYF. The sequenced CDR3 bases are TGCAGCGTTGAAATTCCATCCAGCTCCTACGAG. The chain couples TRBV29-1 to TRBJ2-7, with D unresolved. The missing CDR3 end, 3 residues past where the read stops, is filled in from the germline J gene. The CDR3 loop spans 14 amino acids. V lost 2 bases and J 0 bases, leaving 11 bases between the germline ends. Germline lookup yields CDR1 SQVTM and CDR2 ANQGSEA.

CDR3: CASSSPQGTYEQYF. The CDR3 DNA, read in part, is TGTGCCAGCAGTTCTCCGCAGGGGACCTACGAG. The genes are TRBV5-6 and TRBJ2-7; perhaps TRBD1 as D (6 bases). The read finishes 3 residues shy of the CDR3 end, and the germline J gene is used to complete it. This CDR3 is built from 14 residues. Germline V gene sequence: CDR1 SGHDT, CDR2 YYEEEE. The V end was cut by 5 bases, the J end by 2 bases, with 14 bases between.

CDR3 DNA (partial): TGTGCCAGCACCCTATGGGGGGAGGGACAAGAGACC. The encoded protein is CASTLWGEGQET. The whole CDR3 is CASTLWGEGQETQYF. V and J are TRBV13 and TRBJ2-5; 7 nucleotides line up with TRBD2. Read sequence stops 3 residues before the CDR3 end, and the germline J gene provides the missing end. Per the germline V gene, CDR1 is PRHDT and CDR2 is FYEKMQ (reference sequence). The V and J ends lost 7 bases and 2 bases, in that order; junction bases with no gene match: 10. CDR3 length: 15 amino acids.

Notes on this clone: The read comes to an end 3 residues before the CDR3 does, leaving the germline J gene to fill in the end. The chain is built from TRBV10-2 and TRBJ2-1; 11 bases line up with TRBD2. The CDR3 covers 15 residues. CDR1 is WSHSY, CDR2 SAAADI, per germline. V lost 0 bases, J lost 7 bases, and 2 bases stayed unmatched. The part of the CDR3 DNA that was read is TGCGCCAGCAGTGAGTCCGGGACTAGCGGAAATGAG. It specifies CASSESGTSGNE. The whole CDR3 protein reads CASSESGTSGNEQFF.

Details on this clone: The read ends 3 residues early relative to the CDR3; the germline J gene fills the gap. J is TRBJ1-1 and V is TRBV7-2, with D unclear. The germline V and J ends were trimmed by 3 bases and 1 base, with 12 bases remaining between them. CDR3 size: 15 residues. Germline V gives CDR1 SGHTA, CDR2 FQGNSA. CDR3 amino acids: CASSFAAGPNTEAFF. CDR3 DNA (partial): TGTGCCAGCAGCTTCGCTGCGGGCCCGAACACTGAA.

Remarks on this clone: The read finishes 3 residues shy of the CDR3 end, and the germline J gene is used to complete it. The chain links TRBV7-3 to TRBJ2-1, with D maybe TRBD1 (5 bases). Germline loops: CDR1 SGHTA, CDR2 FQGTGA. The CDR3 totals 14 residues. The ends were cut back, 4 bases at V and 3 bases at J, with 10 bases in the middle. Incomplete CDR3 DNA: TGTGCCAGCAGCTCCCACGACAGCTACAATGAG. This gives the protein CASSSHDSYNE. The CDR3 as a whole reads CASSSHDSYNEQFF.

With respect to this clone: The read ends 3 residues early relative to the CDR3; the germline J gene fills the gap. The chain recombines TRBV2 with TRBJ2-1, with a weak D call TRBD2 (6 bases). In germline, CDR1 is SNHLY, CDR2 FYNNEI. With 6 bases removed from V and 2 bases from J, the gap between germline ends came to 11 bases. The CDR3 covers 14 residues. Incomplete CDR3 DNA: TGTGCCAGCAGCGGACTATCCCCCTACAATGAG. The encoded protein is CASSGLSPYNE. The CDR3 as a whole reads CASSGLSPYNEQFF.

Details on this clone: The CDR3 goes on 3 residues after the read ends, and that part is filled in from the germline J gene. The chain combines TRBV4-2 with TRBJ1-5; D possibly corresponds to TRBD1 (6 bases). V was shortened by 4 bases and J by 8 bases, with 18 bases between the two germline ends. Germline CDR1 LGHNA, CDR2 YNFKEQ. This CDR3 contains 15 residues. CDR3 DNA, as far as it was read: TGTGCCAGCAGCCGACAGGTCGGTAAAAATGAGCCC. It translates to CASSRQVGKNEP. The whole CDR3 protein reads CASSRQVGKNEPQHF.

Comments on this clone: The read halts 3 residues ahead of the CDR3 end, with the missing end drawn from the germline J gene. This chain uses TRBV6-2 or TRBV6-3 with TRBJ2-7; D is perhaps TRBD2 (6 bases). The CDR3 length is 15 residues. V lost 2 bases, J lost 2 bases, and 13 bases lay in between. Germline values: CDR1 MNHEY, CDR2 SVGEGT. The CDR3: CASSYDGGIPYEQYF. CDR3 DNA, as far as it was read: TGTGCCAGCAGTTACGACGGCGGGATCCCCTACGAG.

As regards this clone: The CDR3 end falls 3 residues outside the read, so it is completed with the germline J gene. J is TRBJ2-5 and V is TRBV19; TRBD1 might be the D (5 bases). Germline V gives CDR1 LNHDA, CDR2 SQIVND (reference sequence). This CDR3 has 15 amino acids. Trimming removed 7 bases at V and 0 bases at J, with 15 bases between. The CDR3 DNA, read in part, is TGTGCCAGTACCTTTAACGAAGGGGACCAAGAGACC. Translating gives CASTFNEGDQET. The CDR3 reads in full as CASTFNEGDQETQYF.

In the case of this clone: Sequencing ends 3 residues short of the CDR3 end; the germline J gene provides the rest. This rearrangement joins TRBV7-3 to TRBJ1-1; 8 positions match TRBD1. Trimming at V came to 4 bases and at J to 7 bases, leaving 8 bases not matched to a gene. This CDR3 is 14 amino acids long. The V gene's germline CDR1 is SGHTA and CDR2 FQGTGA. CDR3 sequence: CASSSSGGSFEAFF. The part of the CDR3 DNA that was read is TGTGCCAGCAGCTCATCAGGGGGCAGTTTTGAA. The full variable domain, its missing parts supplied by reference TRBV7-3 and TRBJ1-1, is GAGVSQTPSNKVTEKGKYVELRCDPISGHTALYWYRQSLGQGPEFLIYFQGTGAADDSGLPNDRFFAVRPEGSVSTLKIQRTERGDSAVYLCASSSSGGSFEAFFGQGTRLTVV.

With respect to this clone: The sequenced fragment ends 3 residues before the CDR3 boundary, so the rest is inferred from the germline J gene. The chain carries TRBV19 and TRBJ2-7; 9 bases are shared with TRBD2. CDR1 is LNHDA, CDR2 SQIVND, per germline (reference sequence). With 1 base clipped from V and 3 bases from J, the junction kept 7 bases outside the gene matches. There are 16 residues in the CDR3. The CDR3 reads CASSIGPSGMLYEQYF. CDR3 bases read: TGTGCCAGTAGTATAGGTCCTAGCGGGATGCTCTACGAG.

In the case of this clone: The read terminates 3 residues before the CDR3 end, so the remaining end is supplied by the germline J gene. V is TRBV7-8 and J is TRBJ2-7, with D perhaps matching TRBD1 or TRBD2 (7 bases each). CDR1 is SGHVS, CDR2 FQNEAQ, per germline. This CDR3 contains 16 residues. V was clipped by 1 base and J by 3 bases, with 16 bases between them. CDR3 protein: CASSLVGGGGGYEQYF. CDR3 DNA, as far as it was read: TGTGCCAGCAGCTTAGTGGGGGGAGGGGGCGGCTACGAG.

A word on this clone: With the read ending 3 residues before the CDR3 end, the germline J gene is used to fill in that end. This chain connects TRBV29-1 to TRBJ2-1, with D unclear. Germline CDR1 SQVTM, CDR2 ANQGSEA. V lost 2 bases to trimming and J lost 7 bases, with 9 bases between them. This CDR3 comprises 12 residues. The DNA read from the CDR3 is TGCAGCGTTGAAAGACTCGGGAATGAG. It specifies CSVERLGNE. The entire CDR3 sequence reads CSVERLGNEQFF.

On this clone: The read ends 3 residues before the CDR3 terminus; that terminus is restored from the germline J gene. The rearrangement joins TRBV4-1 to TRBJ2-7; D unresolved. This CDR3 contains 15 residues. V was cut by 0 bases and J by 2 bases, with 11 bases left in between. Germline loops: CDR1 MGHRA, CDR2 YSYEKL. The sequenced part of the CDR3 DNA is TGCGCCAGCAGCCAAGAACCGGGTCAGACCTACGAG. As protein: CASSQEPGQTYE. In full, the CDR3 reads CASSQEPGQTYEQYF.

As concerns this clone: The read finishes 3 residues shy of the CDR3 end, and the germline J gene is used to complete it. The chain recombines TRBV7-2 with TRBJ2-7; 8 bases map to TRBD2. The germline CDR1 and CDR2 sequences are SGHTA and FQGNSA. The V gene end was trimmed by 0 bases and the J gene end by 6 bases; junction bases not matched to a gene: 13. This CDR3 is built from 17 residues. The CDR3 here is CASSLATGTGLVFEQYF. The part of the CDR3 DNA that was read is TGTGCCAGCAGCTTAGCCACAGGGACGGGACTAGTCTTCGAG.

As regards this clone: The read ends 3 residues early relative to the CDR3; the germline J gene fills the gap. This rearrangement joins TRBV18 to TRBJ2-7, with D perhaps TRBD2 (6 bases). This CDR3 contains 14 residues. In germline, CDR1 is KGHSH, CDR2 LQKENI. Trimming left V 3 bases short and J 3 bases short, with 12 bases between. The CDR3 sequence is CASSPPAGRYEQYF. The CDR3 DNA, read in part, is TGTGCCAGCTCACCTCCGGCGGGGCGCTACGAG.

As regards this clone: Sequencing ends 3 residues short of the CDR3 end; the germline J gene provides the rest. The genes are TRBV19 and TRBJ2-3; unclear D gene. Germline lookup yields CDR1 LNHDA and CDR2 SQIVND (reference sequence). The CDR3 length is 11 residues. V was pared by 6 bases and J by 5 bases, with 6 bases between. The CDR3 spells CASSQLDTQYF. Incomplete CDR3 DNA: TGTGCCAGTAGCCAACTAGATACG.

With regard to this clone: The read falls 3 residues short of the CDR3 end, and the missing part is taken from the germline J gene. The chain has TRBV29-1 and TRBJ2-2, with D hard to call. CDR1 SQVTM and CDR2 ANQGSEA come from the germline V gene. The CDR3 spans 13 residues. V shed 1 base and J shed 1 base, with 4 bases lying between them. CDR3 DNA (partial): TGCAGCGTTGAAGTCGGGAACACCGGGGAG. Translating gives CSVEVGNTGE. The whole CDR3 region reads CSVEVGNTGELFF.

Notes on this clone: The sequence runs out 3 residues before the end of the CDR3; the remainder is reconstructed from the germline J gene. J is TRBJ2-7 and V is TRBV30, with D maybe TRBD1 (5 bases). The CDR3 covers 13 residues. Germline CDR1 GTSNPN, CDR2 SVGIG (reference sequence). V was pared by 2 bases and J by 4 bases, with 12 bases between. The sequenced part of the CDR3 DNA is TGTGCCTGGAGTTGGGGCGGACGGTACGAG. It encodes CAWSWGGRYE. The CDR3 in full is CAWSWGGRYEQYF.

CDR3 in amino acids: CASSPWWQGINEQFF. Partial CDR3 DNA: TGTGCCAGCAGCCCGTGGTGGCAGGGGATCAATGAG. The V and J genes are TRBV7-9 and TRBJ2-1; D might be TRBD1 (6 bases). The CDR3 extends 3 residues past the end of the read, so its final part is completed from the germline J gene. V was pared by 5 bases and J by 6 bases, with 17 bases between. CDR1 is SEHNR and CDR2 is FQNEAQ in the germline V gene (reference sequence). This CDR3 contains 15 residues.

For this clone: The missing CDR3 end, 3 residues past where the read stops, is filled in from the germline J gene. The rearrangement links TRBV7-6 to TRBJ2-7; TRBD1 matches at 9 bases. V trimming: 5 bases; J trimming: 3 bases; junction bases outside the gene matches: 5. CDR3 size: 14 residues. CDR1 SGHVS and CDR2 FNYEAQ come from the germline V gene. CDR3 in amino acids: CASSPGTGNYEQYF. CDR3 DNA (partial): TGTGCCAGCAGCCCGGGGACAGGGAACTACGAG.

A word on this clone: The read halts 3 residues ahead of the CDR3 end, with the missing end drawn from the germline J gene. The chain recombines TRBV7-3 with TRBJ1-6, with D tentatively TRBD1 (5 bases). CDR1 and CDR2 (germline): SGHTA, FQGTGA. This CDR3 contains 14 residues. V was trimmed by 0 bases and J by 8 bases, leaving 8 bases between them. CDR3 sequence: CASSLTGVDSPLHF. CDR3 DNA, as far as it was read: TGTGCCAGCAGCTTAACAGGGGTAGATTCACCC.

About this clone: The read ends 3 residues before the CDR3 terminus; that terminus is restored from the germline J gene. The chain has TRBV20-1 and TRBJ2-1; tentative D call: TRBD1 (5 bases). Between the trimmed V and J ends, which lost 1 base and 3 bases, there was a span of 13 bases. The germline gives CDR1 DFQATT, CDR2 SNEGSKA (reference sequence). CDR3 length: 15 amino acids. The sequenced CDR3 bases are TGCAGTGCTAGAGCGGAACAGACAGACTACAATGAG. Its translation is CSARAEQTDYNE. The whole CDR3 reads CSARAEQTDYNEQFF.

A word on this clone: The CDR3 is cut off 3 residues early in the read; its end comes from the germline J gene. The chain uses TRBV7-9 and TRBJ2-7, with 8 bases fitting TRBD1. This CDR3 is built from 14 residues. Germline V gene sequence: CDR1 SEHNR, CDR2 FQNEAQ (reference sequence). V shed 5 bases, J shed 3 bases, and the junction held 6 bases outside the gene matches. The CDR3 here is CASSPQTGDYEQYF. Partial CDR3 DNA: TGTGCCAGCAGCCCCCAGACAGGGGACTACGAG.

In the case of this clone: The read finishes 3 residues shy of the CDR3 end, and the germline J gene is used to complete it. The chain joins TRBV20-1 to TRBJ2-7; 11 bases line up with TRBD2. Germline CDR1 reads DFQATT; CDR2 reads SNEGSKA (reference sequence). The CDR3 is 16 residues long. J was trimmed by 4 bases and V by 1 base; bases with no gene match: 9. The DNA read from the CDR3 is TGCAGTGCTAGAGCCCCACCCGGGACTAGCGGATACGAG. The encoded protein is CSARAPPGTSGYE. The CDR3, in full, reads CSARAPPGTSGYEQYF.

As for this clone: The sequence runs out 3 residues before the end of the CDR3; the remainder is reconstructed from the germline J gene. The rearrangement joins TRBV2 to TRBJ2-3; TRBD2 aligns across 9 bases. Per the germline V gene, CDR1 is SNHLY and CDR2 is FYNNEI. V trimming: 0 bases; J trimming: 6 bases; junction bases outside the gene matches: 10. The CDR3 has 17 amino acids. This CDR3 is CASSEALAGGPGDTQYF. CDR3 DNA (partial): TGTGCCAGCAGTGAAGCGCTGGCGGGAGGGCCTGGCGATACG.

On this clone itself: Sequencing ends 3 residues short of the CDR3 end; the germline J gene provides the rest. The rearrangement uses TRBV19 and TRBJ2-7; the match to TRBD1 covers 12 bases. The V gene's germline CDR1 is LNHDA and CDR2 SQIVND (reference sequence). After removal of 6 bases from V and 5 bases from J, the junction contained 11 bases not matched to a gene. This CDR3 spans 16 amino acids. CDR3 bases read: TGTGCCAGTAGAGATGGGACAGGGGGCGTTGTGGACGAG. This sequence encodes CASRDGTGGVVDE. The whole CDR3 protein reads CASRDGTGGVVDEQYF.

This chain's CDR3 is CASSQEQGAITEAFF. Partial CDR3 DNA: TGCGCCAGCAGCCAAGAGCAGGGGGCGATCACTGAA. The genes are TRBV4-1 and TRBJ1-1; 8 nucleotides agree with TRBD1. The observed sequence ends 3 residues before the CDR3 terminus, with the missing tail filled in from the germline J gene. V was clipped by 0 bases and J by 4 bases; unmatched bases: 4. CDR3 size: 15 residues. Germline V gives CDR1 MGHRA, CDR2 YSYEKL.

In regard to this clone: Read sequence stops 3 residues before the CDR3 end, and the germline J gene provides the missing end. The chain carries TRBV9 and TRBJ2-7; 10 bases line up with TRBD2. CDR1 is SGDLS and CDR2 is YYNGEE in the germline V gene. V trimming: 0 bases; J trimming: 3 bases; junction bases outside the gene matches: 6. The CDR3 is 16 residues long. CDR3 DNA (partial): TGTGCCAGCAGCGTAGGGCTAGCGGGAGTCGGCTACGAG. It encodes CASSVGLAGVGYE. In full, the CDR3 reads CASSVGLAGVGYEQYF.

CDR3 amino acids: CASSPSGELAGVYGTDTQYF. The DNA read from the CDR3 is TGTGCCAGCAGCCCGTCAGGGGAGCTAGCGGGAGTATACGGCACAGATACG. The rearrangement uses TRBV4-2 and TRBJ2-3; TRBD2 aligns across 10 bases. Coverage ceases 3 residues before the CDR3 finishes, and the germline J gene fills in the end. The CDR3 has 20 residues. The ends lost 4 bases at V and 1 base at J; junction bases unmatched: 17. CDR1 and CDR2 from the germline V gene are LGHNA and YNFKEQ.

On this clone itself: The CDR3 goes on 3 residues after the read ends, and that part is filled in from the germline J gene. This chain uses TRBV19 with TRBJ2-7; D unresolved. Germline CDR1 LNHDA, CDR2 SQIVND (reference sequence). The V and J ends lost 0 bases and 4 bases respectively, with 10 bases between them. This CDR3 is 14 amino acids long. The CDR3 loop reads CASSIDPRKYEQYF. Partial CDR3 DNA: TGTGCCAGTAGTATAGATCCCAGGAAATACGAG.